The 9 T cell receptor beta chains presented below share a single source sample, sequenced in a study of identical twins. TCRdb fed the 5' RACE reads into MiXCR, producing one record per CDR3 protein. The table shows around 1.7 million distinct CDR3 sequences, with about 30% occurring only once. Sequencing used cord blood. All receptors come from a newborn girl in good health.

In its sample, this clonotype was seen a few times. The V gene is TRBV28, the J gene TRBJ2-2; D call uncertain. Germline V CDR1 and CDR2: MDHEN, SYDVKM. V shed 6 bases and J shed 8 bases, with 7 bases lying between them. The CDR3 has 11 residues. CDR3 residues: CASRLWGELFF. The CDR3 DNA reads as TGTGCCAGCAGGCTCTGGGGGGAGCTGTTTTTT.

This chain links TRBV27 with TRBJ2-3, with 12 bases lining up with TRBD2. Germline CDR1 reads MNHEY; CDR2 reads SMNVEV (reference sequence). This CDR3 is built from 17 residues. V was clipped by 5 bases and J by 4 bases; unmatched bases: 10. Here the CDR3 DNA reads TGTGCCAGCAGTGCTCGCAGACTAGCGGGAGCTTCAGATACGCAGTATTTT. Translated: CASSARRLAGASDTQYF.

A remark on this clonotype: The CDR3 carries no conserved terminal phenylalanine or tryptophan, so it likely arises from a read error. The rearrangement links TRBV4-2 to TRBJ1-2; D possibly corresponds to TRBD1 (5 bases). V was pared by 4 bases and J by 5 bases, with 8 bases between. Germline CDR1 and CDR2: LGHNA and YNFKEQ. This CDR3 region has 12 residues. CDR3 DNA: TGTGCCAGCAGCCCCGGGGGATATGGCTACACCTTA. It is translated as CASSPGGYGYTL.

This clonotype occurred a few times. The chain recombines TRBV6-1 with TRBJ2-1; 12 nucleotides align to TRBD2. Germline loops: CDR1 MNHNS, CDR2 SASEGT. The V and J ends lost 1 base and 7 bases, in that order; junction bases with no gene match: 11. This CDR3 contains 18 residues. The CDR3 protein is CASSEVRRLAGGRNEQFF. The CDR3 DNA reads as TGTGCCAGCAGTGAAGTCCGCCGTCTAGCGGGGGGGCGAAATGAGCAGTTCTTC.

This clonotype was observed a few times. The V gene is TRBV5-4, the J gene TRBJ2-2; D unresolved. The germline V gene encodes CDR1 SGHNT and CDR2 YYREEE (reference sequence). This CDR3 spans 13 amino acids. V lost 2 bases and J lost 7, with 9 bases in between. The CDR3: CASSLGYRGELFF. CDR3 coding DNA: TGTGCCAGCAGCTTAGGGTACCGCGGGGAGCTGTTTTTT.

This chain connects TRBV15 to TRBJ1-2; D gene uncertain. The CDR3 is 15 amino acids. The V gene's germline CDR1 is LNHNV and CDR2 YYDKDF (reference sequence). V lost 0 bases and J lost 4, with 12 bases in between. This CDR3 reads CATSRDYAASYGYTF. CDR3 sequence (DNA): TGTGCCACCAGCAGAGATTATGCAGCGAGCTATGGCTACACCTTC.

The rearrangement uses TRBV28 and TRBJ2-1, with D perhaps TRBD1 (5 bases). This CDR3 is built from 15 residues. Trimming took off 5 bases at V and 0 bases at J, with 11 bases between the two ends. Looked up from germline, CDR1 is MDHEN and CDR2 is SYDVKM. Here the CDR3 reads CASSRTSLSYNEQFF. The CDR3 nucleotides are TGTGCCAGCAGTCGGACAAGCCTCTCCTACAATGAGCAGTTCTTC.

V gene TRBV2 combines with J gene TRBJ2-5, with TRBD2 identical over 9 bases. The CDR3 has 16 residues. J was trimmed by 1 base and V by 8 bases; bases with no gene match: 11. The germline V gene encodes CDR1 SNHLY and CDR2 FYNNEI. The CDR3 protein is CASLSGSRTPQETQYF. CDR3 DNA sequence: TGTGCCAGCCTTAGCGGGAGCCGTACACCCCAAGAGACCCAGTACTTC.

This clonotype was observed a handful of times. The rearrangement links TRBV13 to TRBJ2-3; the D gene could be TRBD1 or TRBD2 (5 bases each). CDR1 and CDR2 from the germline V gene are PRHDT and FYEKMQ (reference sequence). This CDR3 is 15 amino acids long. Trimming removed 5 bases at V and 5 bases at J, with 17 bases between. In DNA form, the CDR3 reads TGTGCCAGCAGCCTGCTTGGGGGAGCTCGAGATACGCAGTATTTT. Its protein product is CASSLLGGARDTQYF.